These 28 T cell receptor beta chains came from one sample sequenced in a study of spatial heterogeneity in lung cancer. Via MiXCR, TCRdb re-called the 5' RACE reads, giving one row per CDR3 protein. The sample includes tens of thousands of distinct CDR3 sequences, approximately 5.2% of them seen just once. Sample time point: sample taken at primary tumor resection. Unsorted samples of tumor, nontumor lung or frozen PBMC had their whole RNA sequenced. The sequencing used PBMCs, collected at surgery. Receptor source: a female donor with early-stage non-small cell lung cancer.

This clonotype was seen ten or more times. V and J are TRBV12-3 or TRBV12-4 and TRBJ2-2; no clear D. There are 14 residues in the CDR3. Trimming removed 3 bases at V and 3 bases at J, with 8 bases between. CDR3 sequence (DNA): TGTGCCAGCAGTTTGAACAGTTACACCGGGGAGCTGTTTTTT. It codes for CASSLNSYTGELFF.

By its share, this clonotype is medium-sized. The V and J genes are TRBV5-5 and TRBJ2-7, with 8 bases aligning to TRBD1. The length of the CDR3 is 16 residues. Trimming removed 1 base from V and 2 bases from J; junction bases left unmatched: 8. Germline values: CDR1 SGHKS, CDR2 YYEKEE (reference sequence). The CDR3 sequence is CASSLSQTGEAYEQYF. DNA of the CDR3: TGTGCCAGCAGCTTGTCTCAGACAGGGGAAGCCTACGAGCAGTACTTC.

The chain couples TRBV10-1 to TRBJ2-1; possible D gene TRBD2, 5 bases. CDR1 and CDR2 (germline): WNHNN, SYGVQD (reference sequence). This CDR3 has 14 residues. V was shortened by 5 bases and J by 8 bases, with 16 bases between the two germline ends. The CDR3 DNA sequence: TGCGCCAGCAGTCTCTCCCTAGCTGGAGATGAGCAGTTCTTC. It is translated as CASSLSLAGDEQFF.

The chain is built from TRBV20-1 and TRBJ2-1; 7 bases are a match to TRBD2. The CDR3 consists of 14 residues. V shed 2 bases and J 8 bases; nucleotides not matched to a gene: 9. The germline V gene encodes CDR1 DFQATT and CDR2 SNEGSKA (reference sequence). The CDR3 DNA reads as TGCAGTGCTAGAAGACTAGCCGGAGGCGATGAGCAGTTCTTC. As protein: CSARRLAGGDEQFF.

This clonotype showed up many times. V gene TRBV4-3 combines with J gene TRBJ2-3; 12 bases match TRBD1. V shed 4 bases, J shed 4 bases, and the junction held 3 bases outside the gene matches. This CDR3 has 15 amino acids. Looked up from germline, CDR1 is LGHNA and CDR2 is YSLEER. In nucleotides, the CDR3 is TGCGCCAGCAGCCGGGGACAGGGGGCCTCAGATACGCAGTATTTT. Amino acid sequence: CASSRGQGASDTQYF.

V gene TRBV6-2 or TRBV6-3 combines with J gene TRBJ2-3; D tentatively fits TRBD1 or TRBD2 (5 bases each). The CDR3 is 14 amino acids. V was clipped by 6 bases and J by 5 bases, with 15 bases between them. The germline V gene encodes CDR1 MNHEY and CDR2 SVGEGT. CDR3 bases: TGTGCCAGCAGCGGTTTATTTGGGGGAGATACGCAGTATTTT. It translates to CASSGLFGGDTQYF.

The table lists this clonotype with many counts. The junction shows a germline mismatch at one end, possibly a read error. The CDR3 loop is CSAREGAAYYEQHF. CDR3 sequence (DNA): TGCAGTGCTAGAGAAGGAGCGGCCTACTACGAGCAGCACTTC. The chain carries TRBV20-1 and TRBJ2-7, with D tentatively TRBD2 (5 bases). Germline V gene lookup returns CDR1 DFQATT and CDR2 SNEGSKA (reference sequence). The CDR3 has 14 residues.

The chain combines TRBV12-3 or TRBV12-4 with TRBJ2-7; TRBD1 aligns across 9 bases. Trimming cost V 0 bases and J 0 bases; bases outside gene matches: 12. The CDR3 is made up of 19 amino acids. The CDR3 loop is CASSLASGTGFPSSYEQYF. DNA for the CDR3: TGTGCCAGCAGTTTAGCTTCCGGGACAGGGTTTCCCAGCTCCTACGAGCAGTACTTC.

This clonotype showed up many times. CDR3 residues: CASSRDRANTEAFF. CDR3 bases: TGTGCCAGCAGCCGGGACAGGGCGAACACTGAAGCTTTCTTT. The chain carries TRBV7-2 and TRBJ1-1, with 9 bases matching TRBD1. This CDR3 comprises 14 residues. Germline loops: CDR1 SGHTA, CDR2 FQGNSA. With V trimmed by 5 bases and J by 1 base, 2 bases remained unmatched.

The table lists this clonotype with many counts. The V gene is TRBV29-1, the J gene TRBJ1-1; D unresolved. Germline CDR1 SQVTM, CDR2 ANQGSEA. The germline V and J ends were trimmed by 3 bases and 5 bases, with 10 bases remaining between them. The CDR3 has 12 amino acids. CDR3 nucleotides: TGCAGCGTTGAGGGGTCTTGGACTGAAGCTTTCTTT. Encoded protein: CSVEGSWTEAFF.

This clonotype was detected only a few times. V usage is TRBV5-1 and J usage is TRBJ2-2; D is possibly TRBD1 or TRBD2 (5 bases each). Trimming left V 0 bases short and J 7 bases short, with 13 bases between. The CDR3 has 15 amino acids. CDR1 SGHRS and CDR2 YFSETQ come from the germline V gene. Here the CDR3 DNA reads TGCGCCAGCAGCTTGGATAGCGCAACAGGCGGGGAGCTGTTTTTT. Translating gives CASSLDSATGGELFF.

This clonotype was counted ten times or more. The V and J genes are TRBV7-9 and TRBJ2-5; D remains ambiguous. This CDR3 spans 16 amino acids. CDR1 and CDR2 from the germline V gene are SEHNR and FQNEAQ (reference sequence). Trimming cost V 3 bases and J 1 base, with 15 bases left between them. CDR3 sequence reads: CASSFPVLGSQETQYF. CDR3 DNA: TGTGCCAGCAGCTTTCCAGTCCTGGGGTCCCAAGAGACCCAGTACTTC.

This clonotype was observed at least ten times. The chain has TRBV7-9 and TRBJ2-2; D gene uncertain. Germline-derived CDR1 and CDR2 are SEHNR and FQNEAQ (reference sequence). This CDR3 contains 16 residues. Trimming took 2 bases from V and 0 from J, leaving 10 bases between them. This chain's CDR3 is CASSLFPLSNTGELFF. The DNA for the CDR3 is TGTGCCAGCAGCTTATTCCCACTATCGAACACCGGGGAGCTGTTTTTT. Full variable domain (outside the CDR3, taken from reference TRBV7-9 and TRBJ2-2): DTGVSQNPRHKITKRGQNVTFRCDPISEHNRLYWYRQTLGQGPEFLTYFQNEAQLEKSRLLSDRFSAERPKGSFSTLEIQRTEQGDSAMYLCASSLFPLSNTGELFFGEGSRLTVL.

This clonotype was counted ten times or more. The chain couples TRBV25-1 to TRBJ2-2, with 7 bases lining up with TRBD1. There are 18 residues in the CDR3. V was clipped by 8 bases and J by 0 bases; unmatched bases: 15. Germline V gene sequence: CDR1 MGHDK, CDR2 SYGVNS. As DNA, the CDR3 is TGTGCCAGCGCCGGCTTTCCCGGGACAGAGACGAACACCGGGGAGCTGTTTTTT. It specifies CASAGFPGTETNTGELFF.

This clonotype was counted many times. The rearrangement joins TRBV20-1 to TRBJ2-1; 7 nucleotides match TRBD2. CDR3 size: 12 residues. V lost 5 bases to trimming and J lost 9 bases; unmatched junction nucleotides: 7. Per germline, CDR1 DFQATT and CDR2 SNEGSKA (reference sequence). CDR3 nucleotide sequence: TGCAGTGCTTCTCGCGGGAGAACTGAGCAGTTCTTC. The encoded protein is CSASRGRTEQFF.

The chain joins TRBV20-1 to TRBJ2-3, with TRBD2 as a possible D gene (6 bases). Germline CDR1 is DFQATT and CDR2 is SNEGSKA (reference sequence). Trimming took off 3 bases at V and 2 bases at J, with 12 bases between the two ends. The CDR3 spans 14 residues. Here the CDR3 reads CSARDYRNTDTQYF. The CDR3 DNA is TGCAGTGCTAGGGACTACCGTAACACAGATACGCAGTATTTT.

The V call is TRBV30, the J call TRBJ1-1; D remains ambiguous. The germline gives CDR1 GTSNPN, CDR2 SVGIG (reference sequence). V lost 0 bases and J lost 3, with 8 bases in between. The CDR3 consists of 13 residues. The CDR3: CAWSVARDTEAFF. DNA of the CDR3: TGTGCCTGGAGTGTCGCCAGAGACACTGAAGCTTTCTTT.

Ten or more counts support this clonotype. The chain combines TRBV2 with TRBJ2-5, with D uncertain. The CDR3 has 13 residues. V was shortened by 7 bases and J by 1 base, with 10 bases between the two germline ends. CDR1 and CDR2 from the germline V gene are SNHLY and FYNNEI. The chain's CDR3 is CASTRAAQETQYF. DNA for the CDR3: TGTGCCAGCACCCGGGCAGCCCAAGAGACCCAGTACTTC.

This clonotype has a count of ten or more. The chain links TRBV29-1 to TRBJ1-1; D not certain. The ends were cut back, 4 bases at V and 3 bases at J, with 9 bases in the middle. The CDR3 is 12 residues long. The germline gives CDR1 SQVTM, CDR2 ANQGSEA. CDR3 protein: CSVVRWDTEAFF. The CDR3 DNA sequence: TGCAGCGTTGTTCGTTGGGACACTGAAGCTTTCTTT.

This clonotype was observed a handful of times. J is TRBJ2-3 and V is TRBV10-3; D might be TRBD2 (6 bases). V was shortened by 6 bases and J by 1 base, with 11 bases between the two germline ends. The CDR3 totals 14 residues. Germline CDR1 reads ENHRY; CDR2 reads SYGVKD. This CDR3 is CAISASSGTDTQYF. CDR3 nucleotide sequence: TGTGCCATCAGCGCCTCTAGCGGCACAGATACGCAGTATTTT.

This clonotype has ten or more counts. The chain couples TRBV20-1 to TRBJ2-7, with 7 bases fitting TRBD1. CDR3 length equals 16 residues. The V segment lost 0 bases and the J segment 2 bases; nucleotides outside the gene matches: 10. Per germline, CDR1 DFQATT and CDR2 SNEGSKA (reference sequence). CDR3 bases: TGCAGTGCTAGAGATCCCTATGGACAGGAGGCCTACGAGCAGTACTTC. This encodes CSARDPYGQEAYEQYF.

In this sample, this clonotype turned up many times. The chain combines TRBV5-1 with TRBJ2-1, with 7 bases fitting TRBD2. The germline V gene has CDR1 SGHRS and CDR2 YFSETQ. The V segment lost 2 bases and the J segment 1 base; nucleotides outside the gene matches: 3. The CDR3 is 15 residues long. CDR3 protein: CASSLGLGSYNEQFF. CDR3 bases: TGCGCCAGCAGCTTAGGACTAGGATCCTACAATGAGCAGTTCTTC.

This clonotype was detected ten times or more. The V gene is TRBV2, the J gene TRBJ2-2, with D tentatively TRBD1 or TRBD2 (6 bases each). The germline CDR1 and CDR2 sequences are SNHLY and FYNNEI. This CDR3 region has 16 residues. V was cut by 7 bases and J by 0 bases, with 15 bases left in between. Here the CDR3 DNA reads TGTGCCAGCACGGCAGAGGGGGGCTCGAACACCGGGGAGCTGTTTTTT. Translating it yields CASTAEGGSNTGELFF.

This clonotype was counted ten times or more. This chain connects TRBV29-1 to TRBJ2-7; TRBD2 agrees at 10 bases. J gave up 4 bases and V 1 base, and 7 bases lay outside the gene matches. CDR1 and CDR2 from the germline V gene are SQVTM and ANQGSEA. The CDR3 is 15 amino acids. As DNA, the CDR3 is TGCAGCGTTGAAGGGGAGCGGGAGGGTCCGTACGAGCAGTACTTC. It is translated as CSVEGEREGPYEQYF.

This clonotype occurred many times. The chain employs TRBV12-3 or TRBV12-4 and TRBJ1-1, with a tentative D call TRBD1 (6 bases). V lost 3 bases to trimming and J lost 6 bases, with 14 bases between them. The CDR3 has 14 residues. CDR3 DNA: TGTGCCAGCAGTTTGGGCAGGGGCTTCCCTGAAGCTTTCTTT. This codes for CASSLGRGFPEAFF.

This chain links TRBV11-2 with TRBJ2-5; D is ambiguous. Looked up from germline, CDR1 is SGHAT and CDR2 is FQNNGV. The length of the CDR3 is 15 residues. Trimming stripped 1 base from V and 2 bases from J, with 11 bases between. DNA for the CDR3: TGTGCCAGCAGCTTAGTAGGTTCCCAACAAGAGACCCAGTACTTC. Protein sequence: CASSLVGSQQETQYF.

This clonotype has ten or more counts. The V call is TRBV6-6, the J call TRBJ2-7; TRBD1 is a possible D gene (5 bases). This CDR3 has 15 amino acids. Between the trimmed V and J ends, which lost 5 bases and 4 bases, there was a span of 18 bases. Germline V gives CDR1 MNHNY, CDR2 SVGAGI (reference sequence). The CDR3 sequence: CASSPRTLQGYEQYF. CDR3 nucleotides: TGTGCCAGCAGTCCCCGGACCCTCCAGGGATACGAGCAGTACTTC.

This clonotype has at least ten counts. V gene TRBV7-8 combines with J gene TRBJ2-1; a possible D gene is TRBD2 (6 bases). The CDR3 is made up of 15 amino acids. Between the trimmed V and J ends, which lost 7 bases and 1 base, there was a span of 14 bases. Germline V lookup: CDR1 SGHVS, CDR2 FQNEAQ. The CDR3 reads CASISGPVSYNEQFF. CDR3 bases: TGTGCCAGCATTAGCGGTCCAGTGTCCTACAATGAGCAGTTCTTC.